Given below is one T cell receptor (beta chain) in context. These data are taken from a study of T cells after yellow fever vaccination. TCRdb processed the 5' RACE reads anew with MiXCR; each CDR3 protein has one entry. The sample lists fewer than 450,000 distinct CDR3 sequences, roughly 8.4% occurring once. This receptor was identified in a man aged 18 to 35 who received the YFV17D yellow fever vaccine. Sequenced material: PBMCs, taken 35 to 50 days after the first yellow fever vaccination.

CDR3 DNA sequence: TGCAGTGCTAGTAGGGTCGACGGACAGGTCAACCAAGAGACCCAGTACTTC. Amino acid sequence: CSASRVDGQVNQETQYF. This chain uses TRBV20-1 with TRBJ2-5; 7 nucleotides line up with TRBD1. The germline gives CDR1 DFQATT, CDR2 SNEGSKA (reference sequence). V shed 3 bases and J 0 bases; nucleotides not matched to a gene: 13. The CDR3 has 17 residues.